Detailed here is one TCR beta chain. Alpha- and beta-chain coverage of first-strand cDNA came from TRAV- and TRBV-specific primers. Both a constant-region primer and a V-primer adapter served to amplify TCRs across 15 to 20 PCR cycles. MiXCR, run by TCRdb on the reads, gives a single entry per CDR3 protein. The data show about 82,000 distinct CDR3 sequences, over 15% seen once. The CDR3 has 13 amino acids. Per germline, CDR1 SGHRS and CDR2 YFSETQ. The V gene lost 4 bases and the J gene lost 1 base, with 8 bases spanning the gap. Time point defined: before trial treatment. The sample originates from a study of low-dose radiotherapy and immunotherapy resistance in tumors. About the study: Cyclophosphamide infusions of 200 mg/m2 came every two weeks, one day before radiation-immunotherapy. Once cycle 1 day 1 began, patients took oral aspirin 300 mg daily for four cycles.

The chain carries TRBV5-1 and TRBJ2-5; D might be TRBD2 (5 bases). This specimen was PBMCs, taken before treatment. This sequence originates from a male donor with prostate cancer. The CDR3 nucleotides are TGCGCCAGCAGCATCGGACTCCAAGAGACCCAGTACTTC. This translates into CASSIGLQETQYF.